The 21 T cell receptor beta chains listed next were all sequenced from one sample in a study of CD8 T cells in ankylosing spondylitis. One entry per CDR3 protein results from TCRdb running MiXCR on the 5' RACE reads. The profile shows some 130,000 distinct CDR3 sequences, roughly 15% of them singletons. The sample consisted of blood, either unsorted or a sorted T cell fraction (not recorded which). These TCRs come from a female donor with ankylosing spondylitis or in good health (not recorded which).

This clonotype has just a few counts. The gene calls are TRBV20-1 and TRBJ1-2; D gene ambiguous. Germline assignment: CDR1 DFQATT and CDR2 SNEGSKA (reference sequence). Trimming removed 0 bases from V and 7 bases from J, with 15 bases in between. This CDR3 region has 14 residues. CDR3 nucleotides: TGCAGTGCTAGAGAATCGCCCTCCTTGGGTGGCTACACCTTC. It specifies CSARESPSLGGYTF.

Comment on this clonotype: This may come from a read error, since a much larger clone is one base off. The chain employs TRBV12-3 or TRBV12-4 and TRBJ1-2, with 12 positions matching TRBD1. The length of the CDR3 is 16 residues. The DNA of the CDR3 is TGTGCCGGCAGTGGCGGGACAGGGGGCTTTGTTGATGGCTACACCTTC. Translated, it gives CAGSGGTGGFVDGYTF.

In the case of this clonotype: This sequence may be a read error, since a much larger clone differs from it by one base. The chain's CDR3 is CTSSLGGTFQGEQYF. The CDR3 DNA reads TGTACCAGCAGCTTAGGGGGGACATTCCAAGGGGAGCAGTACTTC. V is TRBV7-9 and J is TRBJ2-7; the D gene could be TRBD1 or TRBD2 (6 bases each). The CDR3 has 15 residues. Germline CDR1 reads SEHNR; CDR2 reads FQNEAQ (reference sequence).

With respect to this clonotype: A read error may be the cause here, since a much bigger clone is one base away. V and J are TRBV12-3 or TRBV12-4 and TRBJ2-7; 11 nucleotides agree with TRBD2. The CDR3 totals 15 residues. The CDR3 sequence: CTSSLVAGGTYEQYF. The CDR3 nucleotides read TGTACCAGCAGTTTAGTAGCGGGAGGGACCTACGAGCAGTACTTC.

This clonotype was detected many times. The chain has TRBV7-9 and TRBJ1-2; 8 positions match TRBD1. Per the germline V gene, CDR1 is SEHNR and CDR2 is FQNEAQ (reference sequence). This CDR3 is 14 amino acids long. The junction had 4 bases not matched to a gene; V was cut back by 5 bases and J by 2 bases. The DNA for the CDR3 is TGTGCCAGCAGCGGGACAGGACTAAACTATGGCTACACCTTC. Its translation: CASSGTGLNYGYTF.

Regarding this clonotype: A much larger clone differs by one base, so this may be a read error. The genes are TRBV20-1 and TRBJ2-2; possibly TRBD2 for D (6 bases). From germline, CDR1 is DFQATT and CDR2 SNEGSKA (reference sequence). This CDR3 region has 14 residues. The CDR3 spells CSAIPQGGTGGLFF. The CDR3 DNA reads as TGCAGTGCTATCCCGCAGGGAGGTACCGGGGGGCTGTTTTTT.

As concerns this clonotype: This may arise from a read error, as a much more abundant clone is one base away. V and J are TRBV13 and TRBJ2-1, with TRBD1 matching over 9 bases. This CDR3 region has 17 residues. In germline, CDR1 is PRHDT, CDR2 FYEKMQ (reference sequence). Trimming took 6 bases from V and 0 from J; bases not matched to a gene: 9. The CDR3 region has the DNA TGTGCCAGCAGGGCAATACAGGGGGCTAGCTCCTACAATGAGCAGTTCTTC. It codes for CASRAIQGASSYNEQFF.

In its sample, this clonotype was seen a few times. V gene TRBV7-2 combines with J gene TRBJ2-5, with D possibly matching TRBD2 (7 bases). The CDR3 spans 21 residues. In germline, CDR1 is SGHTA, CDR2 FQGNSA. The V and J ends lost 0 bases and 4 bases respectively, with 30 bases between them. CDR3 sequence: CASSLAGGGAYSGLPGETQYF. CDR3 coding DNA: TGTGCCAGCAGCTTAGCTGGGGGGGGGGCTTACTCGGGACTCCCAGGAGAGACCCAGTACTTC.

V and J are TRBV4-2 and TRBJ2-5; D is unresolved. Germline CDR1 is LGHNA and CDR2 is YNFKEQ. The CDR3 contains 13 residues. Trimming stripped 3 bases from V and 4 bases from J, with 9 bases between. The chain's CDR3 is CASSQEWRETQYF. The CDR3 nucleotides read TGTGCCAGCAGCCAGGAGTGGAGAGAGACCCAGTACTTC.

This clonotype has just a few counts. The J gene is TRBJ2-7, the V gene TRBV29-1; 8 nucleotides match TRBD1. Germline values: CDR1 SQVTM, CDR2 ANQGSEA. The V and J ends lost 7 bases and 3 bases, in that order; junction bases with no gene match: 8. The CDR3 loop spans 13 amino acids. CDR3 DNA sequence: TGCAGCGCTGGCCGGGACAGGAACTACGAGCAGTACTTC. Translation: CSAGRDRNYEQYF.

This clonotype was seen a handful of times. V and J are TRBV29-1 and TRBJ2-5, with TRBD2 matching 10 bases. The CDR3 is made up of 12 amino acids. Germline V gene data show CDR1 as SQVTM and CDR2 as ANQGSEA. Losses at the gene ends were 7 bases for V and 3 bases for J; bases not matched to a gene: 2. The CDR3 DNA is TGCAGCGCTAGCGGGGGAGAAGAGACCCAGTACTTC. Translation: CSASGGEETQYF.

This clonotype has a handful of counts. The chain uses TRBV20-1 and TRBJ2-3; 9 nucleotides agree with TRBD2. The junction had 9 bases not matched to a gene; V was cut back by 6 bases and J by 2 bases. The germline V gene encodes CDR1 DFQATT and CDR2 SNEGSKA (reference sequence). This CDR3 has 15 residues. The CDR3 DNA sequence: TGCAGTGCGGACATAGCGGGGGCCCCCACAGATACGCAGTATTTT. Its protein product is CSADIAGAPTDTQYF.

The chain recombines TRBV12-3 or TRBV12-4 with TRBJ1-1, with D uncertain. The CDR3 has 10 residues. V gave up 5 bases and J gave up 8 bases, with 6 bases separating them. The CDR3 sequence is CASSLTEAFF. CDR3 nucleotide sequence: TGTGCCAGCAGTCTTACAGAAGCTTTCTTT.

Remarks on this clonotype: At one of its ends the junction is not consistent with the germline gene, which may arise from a read error. The V gene is TRBV7-7, the J gene TRBJ2-1; 8 bases are shared with TRBD1. The CDR3 is 15 amino acids. Germline CDR1 is SSHAT and CDR2 is FNYEAQ (reference sequence). The CDR3 is CASTPGTGALNEQFF. In DNA, the CDR3 is TGTGCTAGCACCCCTGGGACAGGAGCCCTCAATGAGCAGTTCTTC.

The chain joins TRBV29-1 to TRBJ2-3, with D perhaps matching TRBD1 or TRBD2 (5 bases each). The CDR3 has 12 amino acids. Germline CDR1 SQVTM, CDR2 ANQGSEA. CDR3 protein: CTTEGLADTQYF. The CDR3 region has the DNA TGCACCACCGAGGGGTTGGCAGATACGCAGTATTTT.

This clonotype turned up a few times. The V and J genes are TRBV5-6 and TRBJ1-1; D gene ambiguous. The germline V gene has CDR1 SGHDT and CDR2 YYEEEE. The CDR3 covers 15 residues. The germline V and J ends were trimmed by 2 bases and 2 bases, with 13 bases remaining between them. The CDR3, as DNA: TGTGCCAGCAGCTTTCTGTCTTACCGCAACACTGAAGCTTTCTTT. Protein sequence: CASSFLSYRNTEAFF.

This clonotype has a count of ten or more. J is TRBJ2-1 and V is TRBV20-1, with 10 bases aligning to TRBD2. CDR1 is DFQATT and CDR2 is SNEGSKA in the germline V gene (reference sequence). Unmatched junction bases numbered 4, after V lost 6 bases and J lost 5 bases. The CDR3 runs to 13 residues. The CDR3 region is CSASGTSDNEQFF. CDR3 bases: TGCAGTGCCTCGGGGACTAGCGACAATGAGCAGTTCTTC.

CDR3 coding DNA: TGTGCCAGCAGTTTATTTCCCAGGAACATTCAGTACTTC. Its translation: CASSLFPRNIQYF. The rearrangement links TRBV28 to TRBJ2-4; D gene uncertain. Germline-derived CDR1 and CDR2 are MDHEN and SYDVKM. There are 13 residues in the CDR3. V was clipped by 1 base and J by 7 bases, with 8 bases between them.

This clonotype was detected a few times. V is TRBV10-3 and J is TRBJ2-5; D is unclear. CDR3 length: 14 amino acids. The germline V gene encodes CDR1 ENHRY and CDR2 SYGVKD. The V and J ends lost 6 bases and 3 bases respectively, with 14 bases between them. CDR3 nucleotides: TGTGCCATCAGCGATGGTCAGGATGAAGAGACCCAGTACTTC. Encoded protein: CAISDGQDEETQYF.

Many counts were recorded for this clonotype. The chain couples TRBV20-1 to TRBJ1-1; weak D call: TRBD1 (5 bases). The CDR3 is 15 amino acids. With 6 bases removed from V and 1 base from J, the gap between germline ends came to 18 bases. Germline V gene sequence: CDR1 DFQATT, CDR2 SNEGSKA (reference sequence). In DNA form, the CDR3 reads TGCAGTGCAACCTTCAACAGGATTTCGAACACTGAAGCTTTCTTT. Translated, it gives CSATFNRISNTEAFF.

The J gene is TRBJ2-3, the V gene TRBV20-1; 10 positions match TRBD1. J was trimmed by 3 bases and V by 8 bases; bases with no gene match: 5. The CDR3 is 13 amino acids. Per the germline V gene, CDR1 is DFQATT and CDR2 is SNEGSKA (reference sequence). The CDR3 loop reads CSPPGQGTDTQYF. The DNA of the CDR3 is TGCAGTCCCCCGGGACAGGGGACAGATACGCAGTATTTT.